This T cell receptor beta chain was captured in a study of OX40 agonist ivuxolimab in advanced cancers. CDR1 and CDR2 (germline): DFQATT, SNEGSKA (reference sequence). This CDR3 spans 11 amino acids. Trimming took off 1 base at V and 14 bases at J, with 12 bases between the two ends. Method: immunoSEQ multiplex PCR; TCRdb's copy keeps in-frame clones and lacks some. Found here are about 60,000 clones, around 84% of them singletons; the top ten hold 3% to 4%. This receptor was taken from an adult with an advanced solid tumor such as melanoma, head and neck, liver or kidney cancer. The chain joins TRBV20-1 to TRBJ1-5; D unresolved. Specimen: CD4+ or CD8+ T cells sorted from blood, collected in a trial of the OX40 agonist ivuxolimab. The CDR3 reads CSARVTAREHF. The CDR3 DNA reads TGCAGTGCTAGAGTTACAGCTCGGGAGCATTTT.